These 9 T cell receptor beta chains originate from one sample sequenced in a study of T cell repertoires in aging, cancer and after chemotherapy. TRB rearrangements spanning V, D and J were amplified using mixed TRB-A/B primers. TCRdb fed the multiplex PCR reads into MiXCR, producing one record per CDR3 protein. The table has about 10,000 distinct CDR3 sequences, less than 25% seen once. Peripheral blood genomic DNA, not sorted cells or RNA, was the template. The sequenced sample consisted of blood. Receptors were obtained from a human donor with a blood cancer. The donor label of this sample is uncertain.

Relative to its sample, this clonotype is medium-sized (0.01 to 0.1%). V gene TRBV30 combines with J gene TRBJ2-1, with 8 bases lining up with TRBD1. The V and J ends lost 5 bases and 12 bases, in that order; junction bases with no gene match: 12. The CDR3 loop spans 13 amino acids. Germline V gene lookup returns CDR1 GTSNPN and CDR2 SVGIG (reference sequence). In DNA form, the CDR3 reads TGTGCCTGGGGGACGGCAGGGGGCGCCGGGCAGTTCTTC. Encoded protein: CAWGTAGGAGQFF.

Of note for this clonotype: A much larger clone differs by one base, so this may be a read error. The gene calls are TRBV12-3 or TRBV12-4 and TRBJ1-2; unclear D gene. V lost 7 bases and J lost 2, with 11 bases in between. This CDR3 region has 13 residues. For the CDR3, the DNA is TGTGCCAGCACAACGGAGGTAAACTATGGCTACACCTTC. It specifies CASTTEVNYGYTF.

Within the sample, this clonotype is medium-sized. The V gene is TRBV5-4, the J gene TRBJ2-2; 9 bases match TRBD2. Germline V gene sequence: CDR1 SGHNT, CDR2 YYREEE (reference sequence). The V gene end was trimmed by 4 bases and the J gene end by 4 bases; junction bases not matched to a gene: 5. The CDR3 runs to 15 residues. CDR3 DNA sequence: TGTGCCAGCAGCCCAAGCGGGAGGACCACCGGGGAGCTGTTTTTT. Amino acid sequence: CASSPSGRTTGELFF.

To note about this clonotype: This may arise from a read error, as a much more abundant clone is one base away. The chain has TRBV6-4 and TRBJ2-1; D remains ambiguous. The CDR3 sequence is 12 residues long. Trimming took 3 bases from V and 5 from J, leaving 5 bases between them. Germline CDR1 is MRHNA and CDR2 is SNTAGT. The CDR3 loop reads CASSERDNEQFF. The CDR3, as DNA: TGTGCCAGCAGTGAGCGAGACAATGAGCAGTTCTTC.

This clonotype is medium-sized by share. The chain employs TRBV19 and TRBJ2-7; D unclear. V was shortened by 1 base and J by 2 bases, with 3 bases between the two germline ends. This CDR3 is 12 amino acids long. CDR1 is LNHDA and CDR2 is SQIVND in the germline V gene (reference sequence). CDR3 protein: CASSIVTYEQYF. CDR3 DNA sequence: TGTGCCAGTAGTATAGTTACCTACGAGCAGTACTTC.

About this clonotype itself: Just one base apart from a much larger clone, this may be a read error. This chain connects TRBV27 to TRBJ2-1; 11 nucleotides line up with TRBD2. The germline gives CDR1 MNHEY, CDR2 SMNVEV (reference sequence). The CDR3 extends over 18 amino acids. CDR3 bases: TGTGTCAGCAGTTTATGGGTGTTAGCGGGAGGGCCCGACAATGAGCAGTTCTTC. It encodes CVSSLWVLAGGPDNEQFF.

The V and J genes are TRBV5-1 and TRBJ2-1; tentatively, D is TRBD2 (6 bases). Germline V gives CDR1 SGHRS, CDR2 YFSETQ. V lost 2 bases and J lost 0, with 9 bases in between. CDR3 length: 15 amino acids. CDR3 sequence: CASSFYGSSYNEQFF. For the CDR3, the DNA is TGCGCCAGCAGCTTCTACGGGAGCTCCTACAATGAGCAGTTCTTC.

This clonotype was seen many times. The rearrangement joins TRBV6-6 to TRBJ1-5; TRBD1 might be the D (6 bases). Germline CDR1 MNHNY, CDR2 SVGAGI (reference sequence). The CDR3 length is 18 residues. Between the trimmed V and J ends, which lost 0 bases and 5 bases, there was a span of 20 bases. DNA of the CDR3: TGTGCCAGCAGTTACTCCCCCAGGGGCTGGGGTGTGGATCAGCCCCAGCATTTT. Protein product: CASSYSPRGWGVDQPQHF.

This chain connects TRBV20-1 to TRBJ1-5; 11 bases agree with TRBD1. There are 16 residues in the CDR3. The V gene's germline CDR1 is DFQATT and CDR2 SNEGSKA (reference sequence). V lost 3 bases and J lost 0; bases outside the gene matches: 4. The CDR3 reads CSARDRGLYSNQPQHF. CDR3 coding DNA: TGCAGTGCTAGGGACAGGGGGCTGTATAGCAATCAGCCCCAGCATTTT.